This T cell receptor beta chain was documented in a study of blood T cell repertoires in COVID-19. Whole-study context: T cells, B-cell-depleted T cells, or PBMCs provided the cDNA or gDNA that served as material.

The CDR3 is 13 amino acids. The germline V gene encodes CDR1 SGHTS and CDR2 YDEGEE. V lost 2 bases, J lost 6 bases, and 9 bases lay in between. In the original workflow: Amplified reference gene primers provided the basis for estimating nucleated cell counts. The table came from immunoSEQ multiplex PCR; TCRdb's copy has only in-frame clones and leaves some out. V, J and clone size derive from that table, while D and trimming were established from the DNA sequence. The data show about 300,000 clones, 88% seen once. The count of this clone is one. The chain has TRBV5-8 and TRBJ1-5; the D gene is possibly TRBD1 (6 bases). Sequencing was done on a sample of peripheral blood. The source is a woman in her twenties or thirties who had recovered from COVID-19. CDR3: CASSFRGAQPQHF. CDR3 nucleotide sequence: TGTGCCAGCAGCTTCAGGGGTGCTCAGCCCCAGCATTTT. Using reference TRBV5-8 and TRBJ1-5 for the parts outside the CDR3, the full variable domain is EAGVTQSPTHLIKTRGQQATLRCSPISGHTSVYWYQQALGLGLQFLLWYDEGEERNRGNFPPRFSGRQFPNYSSELNVNALELEDSALYLCASSFRGAQPQHFGDGTRLSIL.